This TCR beta chain was observed in a study of blood T cell repertoires in COVID-19. Study summary: From T cells, B-cell-depleted T cells, or PBMCs came the material, which was cDNA or gDNA.

The germline V and J ends were trimmed by 0 bases and 6 bases, with 12 bases remaining between them. CDR1 SGHVS and CDR2 FQNEAQ come from the germline V gene. The CDR3 consists of 14 residues. Data came from immunoSEQ multiplex PCR; TCRdb stores just in-frame clones and leaves some out. Among approximately 290,000 clones listed, over 75% were seen once. The TCR was taken from a woman aged 25-40 years who had recovered from COVID-19. The V call is TRBV7-8, the J call TRBJ2-7; D may be TRBD1 (6 bases). Sequenced material: PBMCs or T cells enriched from blood (not recorded which). Here the CDR3 reads CASSLALLRGEQYF. CDR3 bases: TGTGCCAGCAGCTTAGCCTTACTCAGGGGCGAGCAGTACTTC.